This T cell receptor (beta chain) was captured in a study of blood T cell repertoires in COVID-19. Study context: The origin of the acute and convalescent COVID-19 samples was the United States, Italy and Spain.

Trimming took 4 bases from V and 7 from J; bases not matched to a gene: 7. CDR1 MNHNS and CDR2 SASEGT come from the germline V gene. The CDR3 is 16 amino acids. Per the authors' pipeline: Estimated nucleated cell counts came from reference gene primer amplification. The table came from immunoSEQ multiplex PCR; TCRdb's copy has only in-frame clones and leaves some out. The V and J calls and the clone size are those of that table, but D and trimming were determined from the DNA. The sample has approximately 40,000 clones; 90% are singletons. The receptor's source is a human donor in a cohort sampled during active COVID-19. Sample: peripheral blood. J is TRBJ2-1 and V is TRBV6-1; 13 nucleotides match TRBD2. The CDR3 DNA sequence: TGTGCCAGCAGTGCCACTAGCGGGAGGGGGTATAATGAGCAGTTCTTC. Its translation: CASSATSGRGYNEQFF.